The 20 T cell receptor beta chains in this list originate from one sample, sequenced in a study of T-cell reconstitution after alpha-beta-depleted transplantation in children. Unique molecular identifiers were incorporated into the prepared TCRbeta library. MiXCR, applied by TCRdb to the PCR reads, yields one record per CDR3 protein. The data contain hundreds of thousands of distinct CDR3 sequences, approximately 32% of them seen just once; the ten biggest clones take up around 2.4%. This specimen consisted of PBMCs from the stem cell graft donor, obtained from the stem cell graft. The receptors come from a human donor who donated a stem cell graft to a child with aplastic anemia.

This clonotype occurred a few times. This chain joins TRBV27 and TRBJ1-3; 7 bases agree with TRBD1. This CDR3 has 14 amino acids. In germline, CDR1 is MNHEY, CDR2 SMNVEV (reference sequence). Losses at the gene ends were 5 bases for V and 3 bases for J; bases not matched to a gene: 4. The CDR3 spells CASSQDRDGNTIYF. The CDR3 DNA reads TGTGCCAGCAGTCAAGACAGGGATGGAAACACCATATATTTT.

This rearrangement joins TRBV28 to TRBJ2-3; no firm D call. V was pared by 6 bases and J by 6 bases, with 10 bases between. The CDR3 extends over 12 amino acids. Germline lookup yields CDR1 MDHEN and CDR2 SYDVKM. CDR3 nucleotides: TGTGCCAGCAGCCGAAGCCCGGATACGCAGTATTTT. It codes for CASSRSPDTQYF.

The genes are TRBV20-1 and TRBJ1-5; D is possibly TRBD1 (6 bases). CDR1 and CDR2 (germline): DFQATT, SNEGSKA (reference sequence). V lost 6 bases to trimming and J lost 0 bases, with 9 bases between them. CDR3 size: 13 residues. The CDR3 region is CSARTDSNQPQHF. The CDR3 bases are TGCAGTGCCCGGACAGATAGCAATCAGCCCCAGCATTTT.

Only a few counts were recorded for this clonotype. CDR3 loop: CSARPQTDTQYF. The CDR3 bases are TGCAGTGCTAGACCCCAAACAGATACGCAGTATTTT. The rearrangement uses TRBV20-1 and TRBJ2-3; D is unresolved. The V end was cut by 2 bases, the J end by 3 bases, with 6 bases between. Germline V gives CDR1 DFQATT, CDR2 SNEGSKA (reference sequence). CDR3 length: 12 amino acids.

This clonotype was seen more than once but under ten times. The chain employs TRBV12-3 or TRBV12-4 and TRBJ1-6; unclear D gene. Trimming took off 6 bases at V and 7 bases at J, with 16 bases between the two ends. The CDR3 is 15 residues long. The DNA of the CDR3 is TGTGCCAGCAGCCGGTCGGAGGACCAAAATTCACCCCTCCACTTT. Protein product: CASSRSEDQNSPLHF.

The DNA of the CDR3 is TGTGCCAGCAGTTTAATAACACAGCCCCAGCATTTT. It translates to CASSLITQPQHF. The chain links TRBV28 to TRBJ1-5, with D unclear. V lost 2 bases to trimming and J lost 7 bases, with 6 bases between them. Germline V gives CDR1 MDHEN, CDR2 SYDVKM. The CDR3 runs 12 residues.

CDR3 sequence reads: CASTTRSTGELFF. In nucleotides, the CDR3 is TGTGCCAGCACGACTAGGTCTACCGGGGAGCTGTTTTTT. The rearrangement uses TRBV12-3 or TRBV12-4 and TRBJ2-2, with D possibly TRBD2 on 6 matching bases. This CDR3 has 13 amino acids. V gave up 7 bases and J gave up 5 bases, with 11 bases separating them.

The chain couples TRBV4-3 to TRBJ1-4; D gene unclear. V was cut by 3 bases and J by 7 bases, with 12 bases left in between. This CDR3 has 14 residues. The germline V gene encodes CDR1 LGHNA and CDR2 YSLEER. In DNA form, the CDR3 reads TGCGCCAGCAGCCAGTCCCCCGAAGGTGAAAAACTGTTTTTT. This codes for CASSQSPEGEKLFF.

In this sample, this clonotype turned up a few times. The chain carries TRBV20-1 and TRBJ2-7; 10 nucleotides match TRBD2. Germline CDR1 and CDR2: DFQATT and SNEGSKA (reference sequence). Trimming cost V 0 bases and J 4 bases; bases outside gene matches: 9. This CDR3 is built from 16 residues. This CDR3 reads CSAREASGRIGYEQYF. The CDR3 coding sequence is TGCAGTGCTAGAGAGGCTAGCGGGAGAATTGGGTACGAGCAGTACTTC.

V usage is TRBV7-2 and J usage is TRBJ2-7; D might be TRBD2 (7 bases). The CDR3 covers 15 residues. Per germline, CDR1 SGHTA and CDR2 FQGNSA. V was clipped by 1 base and J by 2 bases, with 12 bases between them. CDR3 sequence: CASSLGGGAPYEQYF. In nucleotides, the CDR3 is TGTGCCAGCAGCTTAGGAGGGGGGGCACCCTACGAGCAGTACTTC.

The table lists this clonotype with a few counts. The chain combines TRBV9 with TRBJ2-1; D is undetermined. The CDR3 contains 15 residues. Germline CDR1 reads SGDLS; CDR2 reads YYNGEE. Trimming pared 0 bases from V and 0 bases from J, leaving 7 bases between. The CDR3: CASSVVDSSYNEQFF. The CDR3 DNA is TGTGCCAGCAGCGTAGTCGATAGCTCCTACAATGAGCAGTTCTTC.

The chain is built from TRBV18 and TRBJ2-3; tentatively, D is TRBD2 (6 bases). The CDR3 consists of 15 residues. Germline V CDR1 and CDR2: KGHSH, LQKENI. Deletions cut 3 bases from V and 2 bases from J, with 12 bases between. CDR3 bases: TGTGCCAGCTCACCGAATTTAGCGGACACAGATACGCAGTATTTT. Its translation: CASSPNLADTDTQYF.

This clonotype was observed a handful of times. The CDR3 spells CSVAKGGMNTEAFF. The CDR3 region has the DNA TGCAGCGTTGCAAAGGGGGGAATGAACACTGAAGCTTTCTTT. The chain is built from TRBV29-1 and TRBJ1-1; D is perhaps TRBD1 (6 bases). V was trimmed by 4 bases and J by 0 bases, leaving 12 bases between them. This CDR3 has 14 residues. Germline lookup yields CDR1 SQVTM and CDR2 ANQGSEA.

This clonotype has just a few counts. The V gene is TRBV6-1, the J gene TRBJ2-7; D is possibly TRBD2 (8 bases). This CDR3 is 15 amino acids long. V was shortened by 6 bases and J by 6 bases, with 21 bases between the two germline ends. Germline CDR1 reads MNHNS; CDR2 reads SASEGT. CDR3 amino acids: CASSRTGLGGVEQYF. The CDR3 DNA reads as TGTGCCAGCAGCCGAACGGGACTAGGGGGCGTCGAGCAGTACTTC.

The chain uses TRBV12-3 or TRBV12-4 and TRBJ1-2, with D possibly matching TRBD1 (6 bases). The CDR3 has 13 residues. The V gene lost 5 bases and the J gene lost 4 bases, with 11 bases spanning the gap. CDR3: CASSLGQIYGYTF. In DNA form, the CDR3 reads TGTGCCAGCAGTCTCGGACAGATCTATGGCTACACCTTC.

This clonotype has a handful of counts. The V and J genes are TRBV4-3 and TRBJ2-3; D is perhaps TRBD1 or TRBD2 (6 bases each). V shed 0 bases and J shed 5 bases, with 12 bases lying between them. Germline lookup yields CDR1 LGHNA and CDR2 YSLEER. The CDR3 loop spans 15 amino acids. CDR3 sequence (DNA): TGCGCCAGCAGCCAAGAGAGCGGAGGGGGAGATACGCAGTATTTT. It is translated as CASSQESGGGDTQYF.

This clonotype was seen a few times. The V gene is TRBV6-5, the J gene TRBJ1-4, with TRBD1 as a possible D gene (6 bases). The CDR3 is made up of 14 amino acids. V dropped 4 bases and J dropped 6 bases, with 12 bases sitting between them. The germline V gene has CDR1 MNHEY and CDR2 SVGAGI. CDR3 sequence reads: CASSLAGADEKLFF. CDR3 coding DNA: TGTGCCAGCAGTTTAGCAGGGGCGGATGAAAAACTGTTTTTT.

This clonotype was counted a few times. The chain carries TRBV10-2 and TRBJ1-5; D is possibly TRBD1 (5 bases). This CDR3 contains 17 residues. V was clipped by 3 bases and J by 4 bases, with 19 bases between them. Per germline, CDR1 WSHSY and CDR2 SAAADI. The DNA for the CDR3 is TGCGCCAGCAGTGAAAACAGGTGGATTTCAAAAAATCAGCCCCAGCATTTT. Residues: CASSENRWISKNQPQHF.

V usage is TRBV20-1 and J usage is TRBJ1-1; TRBD1 might be the D (5 bases). Germline V gives CDR1 DFQATT, CDR2 SNEGSKA (reference sequence). Trimming took off 8 bases at V and 1 base at J, with 14 bases between the two ends. The CDR3 is 13 residues long. The CDR3 spells CSPRTTANTEAFF. DNA of the CDR3: TGCAGTCCCCGAACGACAGCGAACACTGAAGCTTTCTTT.

The sample holds a few counts of this clonotype. The chain combines TRBV5-6 with TRBJ1-5; D unclear. This CDR3 contains 14 residues. Germline lookup yields CDR1 SGHDT and CDR2 YYEEEE. Trimming removed 5 bases from V and 7 bases from J, with 16 bases in between. In nucleotides, the CDR3 is TGTGCCAGCAGAATTATGGGAGACGGACAGCCCCAGCATTTT. Translating gives CASRIMGDGQPQHF.